These 27 T cell receptor beta chains were sequenced from one sample in a study of blood T cell repertoires in COVID-19. Here immunoSEQ multiplex PCR was the method, and the copy in TCRdb shows in-frame clones only, minus some. In the table there are hundreds of thousands of clones, roughly 81% of which are singletons. Specimen: peripheral blood. These receptors all stem from a man between 35 and 55 years old with acute or convalescent COVID-19.

This clone has a handful of counts. Other DNA variants within this sample encode the same CDR3. The J gene is TRBJ1-5, the V gene TRBV28, with no clear D. The V gene lost 2 bases and the J gene lost 3 bases, with 11 bases spanning the gap. Germline V gives CDR1 MDHEN, CDR2 SYDVKM. This CDR3 comprises 15 residues. The CDR3 nucleotides read TGTGCCAGCAGTTTAAGCGGCAGGAACAATCAGCCCCAGCATTTT. Amino acids: CASSLSGRNNQPQHF.

V is TRBV5-3 and J is TRBJ2-2; 9 bases agree with TRBD1. TRBV5-3 is noted as an ORF with a role that remains uncertain. The J segment lost 3 bases and the V segment lost 5 bases, leaving 11 bases of the junction unmatched. This CDR3 is 17 amino acids long. The CDR3 DNA is TGTGCCAGAAGACTACCAAACAGGGGGCAAGACACCGGGGAGCTGTTTTTT. Translated: CARRLPNRGQDTGELFF.

The J gene is TRBJ1-4, the V gene TRBV5-6; a weak D match, TRBD1 (5 bases). The CDR3 covers 13 residues. The V and J ends lost 3 bases and 11 bases respectively, with 14 bases between them. Germline V gene data show CDR1 as SGHDT and CDR2 as YYEEEE. Here the CDR3 reads CASSSTDRYKLFF. Written as DNA, the CDR3 is TGTGCCAGCAGCTCAACCGACAGATATAAACTGTTTTTT.

V gene TRBV11-2 combines with J gene TRBJ1-2; maybe TRBD1 (5 bases). Trimming took off 3 bases at V and 8 bases at J, with 16 bases between the two ends. This CDR3 is built from 14 residues. CDR1 and CDR2 from the germline V gene are SGHAT and FQNNGV. The CDR3 bases are TGTGCCAGCAGCTTCGGGGGAATGGAAAGGGGCTACACCTTC. This sequence encodes CASSFGGMERGYTF.

The chain uses TRBV5-5 and TRBJ1-4, with TRBD1 matching 10 bases. In germline, CDR1 is SGHKS, CDR2 YYEKEE (reference sequence). With V trimmed by 3 bases and J by 7 bases, 12 bases remained unmatched. This CDR3 comprises 17 residues. The CDR3 DNA follows: TGTGCCAGCAGCTCGGGACAGGGGACTGGTGTGGGTGAAAAACTGTTTTTT. As protein: CASSSGQGTGVGEKLFF. Full variable domain (missing parts from reference TRBV5-5 and TRBJ1-4): DAGVTQSPTHLIKTRGQQVTLRCSPISGHKSVSWYQQVLGQGPQFIFQYYEKEERGRGNFPDRFSARQFPNYSSELNVNALLLGDSALYLCASSSGQGTGVGEKLFFGSGTQLSVL.

V and J are TRBV19 and TRBJ1-2; 8 nucleotides agree with TRBD1. The germline V gene encodes CDR1 LNHDA and CDR2 SQIVND (reference sequence). V was clipped by 4 bases and J by 7 bases; unmatched bases: 11. This CDR3 comprises 15 residues. For the CDR3, the DNA is TGTGCCAGTAGTACCGCAGGACAGGGTACCTTTGGCTACACCTTC. Protein sequence: CASSTAGQGTFGYTF.

This clone was seen once. The chain combines TRBV15 with TRBJ1-2; 7 bases line up with TRBD1. The ends lost 4 bases at V and 2 bases at J; junction bases unmatched: 10. The germline V gene has CDR1 LNHNV and CDR2 YYDKDF (reference sequence). This CDR3 region has 16 residues. Written as DNA, the CDR3 is TGTGCCACCAGCACTTTTAGGGACAGTCCAAACTATGGCTACACCTTC. Translation: CATSTFRDSPNYGYTF. The entire variable domain, with the rest obtained from reference TRBV15 and TRBJ1-2, is as follows: DAMVIQNPRYQVTQFGKPVTLSCSQTLNHNVMYWYQQKSSQAPKLLFHYYDKDFNNEADTPDNFQSRRPNTSFCFLDIRSPGLGDTAMYLCATSTFRDSPNYGYTFGSGTRLTVV.

This clone was seen a single time. The chain has TRBV28 and TRBJ1-5, with 7 bases that match TRBD1. Germline V lookup: CDR1 MDHEN, CDR2 SYDVKM. This CDR3 has 17 amino acids. J gave up 4 bases and V 6 bases, and 15 bases lay outside the gene matches. CDR3 sequence (DNA): TGTGCCAGCAGCTCCCCCAGAGGGGGCGCTAGGAATCAGCCCCAGCATTTT. Translated: CASSSPRGGARNQPQHF.

The sample holds one count of this clone. The gene calls are TRBV3-1 (or the pseudogene TRBV3-2) and TRBJ2-7; 11 bases fit TRBD2. This CDR3 is 15 amino acids long. Germline CDR1 and CDR2: LGHDT and YNNKEL (reference sequence). The trim removed 2 bases at V and 2 bases at J, leaving 2 bases unmatched. The CDR3 region has the DNA TGTGCCAGCAGCCAACGACTAGCGGGGACCTACGAGCAGTACTTC. Protein: CASSQRLAGTYEQYF.

The gene calls are TRBV7-9 and TRBJ2-1; 8 bases fit TRBD2. CDR3 length equals 16 residues. Unmatched junction bases numbered 7, after V lost 1 base and J lost 5 bases. Germline V CDR1 and CDR2: SEHNR, FQNEAQ (reference sequence). CDR3 sequence (DNA): TGTGCCAGCAGCTTAGAAGGGACTAGGGGGGACAATGAGCAGTTCTTC. Residues: CASSLEGTRGDNEQFF.

The chain has TRBV25-1 and TRBJ2-1; 8 bases are a match to TRBD1. This CDR3 spans 16 amino acids. In germline, CDR1 is MGHDK, CDR2 SYGVNS. J lost 6 bases, V lost 7 bases, and 14 bases had no gene match. CDR3 coding DNA: TGTGCCAGCACCCCCCACCCAGGGGGCGGTTCCAATGAGCAGTTCTTC. Translating it yields CASTPHPGGGSNEQFF. Combining the CDR3 with reference TRBV25-1 and TRBJ2-1 gives the whole variable domain EADIYQTPRYLVIGTGKKITLECSQTMGHDKMYWYQQDPGMELHLIHYSYGVNSTEKGDLSSESTVSRIRTEHFPLTLESARPSHTSQYLCASTPHPGGGSNEQFFGPGTRLTVL.

The V and J genes are TRBV7-2 and TRBJ1-2; 9 nucleotides agree with TRBD1. CDR1 and CDR2 (germline): SGHTA, FQGNSA. With 5 bases clipped from V and 4 bases from J, the junction kept 11 bases outside the gene matches. The CDR3 consists of 16 residues. The CDR3 loop reads CASSITLGTGTYGYTF. The DNA of the CDR3 is TGTGCCAGCAGCATAACACTCGGGACAGGGACCTATGGCTACACCTTC.

This chain links TRBV5-4 with TRBJ1-2, with 9 bases identical to TRBD1. Trimming at V came to 3 bases and at J to 4 bases, leaving 7 bases not matched to a gene. Germline CDR1 reads SGHNT; CDR2 reads YYREEE (reference sequence). The CDR3 covers 15 residues. The CDR3 bases are TGTGCCAGCAGCTCGCCGGGACAGGGAGCCTATGGCTACACCTTC. Amino acid sequence: CASSSPGQGAYGYTF. Based on the CDR3 plus reference TRBV5-4 and TRBJ1-2, the full variable domain is ETGVTQSPTHLIKTRGQQVTLRCSSQSGHNTVSWYQQALGQGPQFIFQYYREEENGRGNFPPRFSGLQFPNYSSELNVNALELDDSALYLCASSSPGQGAYGYTFGSGTRLTVV.

The gene calls are TRBV15 and TRBJ1-2; tentatively, D is TRBD1 (5 bases). V was shortened by 0 bases and J by 4 bases, with 9 bases between the two germline ends. The CDR3 is 14 residues long. Looked up from germline, CDR1 is LNHNV and CDR2 is YYDKDF (reference sequence). The DNA of the CDR3 is TGTGCCACCAGCAGAGACCAGGGCCCCTATGGCTACACCTTC. Translating it yields CATSRDQGPYGYTF. Together with reference TRBV15 and TRBJ1-2, the CDR3 gives the full variable domain: DAMVIQNPRYQVTQFGKPVTLSCSQTLNHNVMYWYQQKSSQAPKLLFHYYDKDFNNEADTPDNFQSRRPNTSFCFLDIRSPGLGDTAMYLCATSRDQGPYGYTFGSGTRLTVV.

This rearrangement joins TRBV15 to TRBJ1-4; 8 bases line up with TRBD1. This CDR3 has 13 amino acids. Germline V CDR1 and CDR2: LNHNV, YYDKDF (reference sequence). The ends lost 4 bases at V and 8 bases at J; junction bases unmatched: 3. The CDR3 sequence: CATSKDRVEKLFF. For the CDR3, the DNA is TGTGCCACCAGCAAGGACAGGGTAGAAAAACTGTTTTTT.

J is TRBJ2-1 and V is TRBV30; TRBD2 agrees at 13 bases. The CDR3 spans 15 residues. CDR1 and CDR2 (germline): GTSNPN, SVGIG (reference sequence). Trimming cost V 8 bases and J 3 bases; bases outside gene matches: 7. The CDR3 here is CAGAGLAGDYNEQFF. CDR3 bases: TGTGCCGGCGCTGGACTAGCGGGGGACTACAATGAGCAGTTCTTC.

The chain has TRBV28 and TRBJ2-7, with TRBD1 matching 9 bases. Germline V gene data show CDR1 as MDHEN and CDR2 as SYDVKM. The CDR3 runs to 15 residues. J gave up 3 bases and V 6 bases, and 9 bases lay outside the gene matches. CDR3 protein: CASSSPGTGSYEQYF. CDR3 DNA: TGTGCCAGCAGCTCCCCCGGGACAGGGAGCTACGAGCAGTACTTC.

The chain joins TRBV5-1 to TRBJ2-5; 7 positions match TRBD1. The CDR3 covers 14 residues. Trimming cost V 0 bases and J 4 bases; bases outside gene matches: 3. Per the germline V gene, CDR1 is SGHRS and CDR2 is YFSETQ. CDR3 protein: CASSLGQGVETQYF. The DNA for the CDR3 is TGCGCCAGCAGCTTGGGACAGGGAGTAGAGACCCAGTACTTC.

J is TRBJ1-5 and V is TRBV6-5; 7 nucleotides match TRBD1. This CDR3 comprises 14 residues. V was clipped by 6 bases and J by 2 bases; unmatched bases: 4. Germline V gene data show CDR1 as MNHEY and CDR2 as SVGAGI. CDR3: CASSNDRGNQPQHF. The CDR3 coding sequence is TGTGCCAGCAGCAACGACAGGGGCAATCAGCCCCAGCATTTT.

The genes are TRBV15 and TRBJ1-1, with D unclear. V gave up 0 bases and J gave up 7 bases, with 9 bases separating them. This CDR3 has 13 amino acids. Germline V gives CDR1 LNHNV, CDR2 YYDKDF (reference sequence). CDR3 in DNA: TGTGCCACCAGCAGAGATAGACATTATGAAGCTTTCTTT. Protein: CATSRDRHYEAFF.

V gene TRBV3-1 (or the pseudogene TRBV3-2) combines with J gene TRBJ2-7; possible D gene TRBD1, 5 bases. Germline V lookup: CDR1 LGHDT, CDR2 YNNKEL (reference sequence). This CDR3 has 17 amino acids. V lost 4 bases, J lost 7 bases, and 26 bases lay in between. The CDR3, as DNA: TGTGCCAGCAGCCCACGAAACGTACAGGCAACTACGCCGGAGCAGTACTTC. Its protein product is CASSPRNVQATTPEQYF.

The chain recombines TRBV28 with TRBJ2-1, with D tentatively TRBD1 (6 bases). Germline CDR1 is MDHEN and CDR2 is SYDVKM. The V end lost 6 bases, the J end lost 8 bases, and 8 bases lay between the germline ends. CDR3 length: 11 amino acids. In nucleotides, the CDR3 is TGTGCCAGCAGCCCAGGGGATGAGCAGTTCTTC. Residues: CASSPGDEQFF.

This clone was seen a few times. This chain joins TRBV7-9 and TRBJ2-7; 8 positions agree with TRBD1. After removal of 3 bases from V and 6 bases from J, the junction contained 4 bases not matched to a gene. This CDR3 spans 13 amino acids. The germline V gene has CDR1 SEHNR and CDR2 FQNEAQ (reference sequence). The CDR3: CASSFSTGGEQYF. The DNA for the CDR3 is TGTGCCAGCAGCTTCTCAACAGGGGGCGAGCAGTACTTC.

The chain carries TRBV27 and TRBJ1-5, with unresolved D. Looked up from germline, CDR1 is MNHEY and CDR2 is SMNVEV (reference sequence). V was clipped by 3 bases and J by 4 bases, with 10 bases between them. This CDR3 is built from 14 residues. CDR3 loop: CASSLLQSNQPQHF. In DNA, the CDR3 is TGTGCCAGCAGTTTGCTACAGAGTAATCAGCCCCAGCATTTT.

The V gene is TRBV5-1, the J gene TRBJ2-7; D may be TRBD1 (5 bases). Germline V gene sequence: CDR1 SGHRS, CDR2 YFSETQ. The CDR3 has 16 amino acids. Trimming pared 0 bases from V and 5 bases from J, leaving 18 bases between. The CDR3 nucleotides are TGCGCCAGCAGCTTGGGTCTGGGTCAGGGAAGGAACGAGCAGTACTTC. Its translation is CASSLGLGQGRNEQYF.

The chain recombines TRBV6-2 or TRBV6-3 with TRBJ1-5; D uncertain. Germline-derived CDR1 and CDR2 are MNHEY and SVGEGT. The ends were cut back, 1 base at V and 0 bases at J, with 7 bases in the middle. The CDR3 extends over 15 amino acids. This CDR3 is CASSYWGGSNQPQHF. The CDR3 DNA sequence: TGTGCCAGCAGTTACTGGGGAGGTAGCAATCAGCCCCAGCATTTT.

This chain's CDR3 is CASSPPGGRTGELFF. In DNA, the CDR3 is TGTGCCAGCAGCCCCCCAGGGGGCCGCACCGGGGAGCTGTTTTTT. The V call is TRBV7-9, the J call TRBJ2-2; 8 bases fit TRBD1. The CDR3 consists of 15 residues. Looked up from germline, CDR1 is SEHNR and CDR2 is FQNEAQ (reference sequence). V lost 5 bases and J lost 4; bases outside the gene matches: 6.